This T cell receptor beta chain was captured in a study of graft-versus-host responses after intestinal transplantation. V was pared by 1 base and J by 7 bases, with 6 bases between. From germline, CDR1 is SGHDT and CDR2 YYEEEE. The CDR3 is 12 amino acids. Data came from immunoSEQ multiplex PCR; TCRdb stores just in-frame clones and leaves some out. The profile shows about 16,000 clones, about 95% of them singletons. This sample comprised PBMCs, obtained 23 days after intestinal transplant. The chain links TRBV5-6 to TRBJ1-5; no clear D gene. The sequence derives from a human patient who received an intestinal transplant, so some T cells may come from the graft donor. CDR3 DNA: TGTGCCAGCAGCTTGCCAGGACAGCCCCAGCATTTT. The encoded protein is CASSLPGQPQHF.